Below, 32 T cell receptor beta chains from the same sample are listed, as sequenced in a study of cytomegalovirus exposure and HLA in healthy donors. Primers for the PCR totalled 60 Vbeta and 13 Jbeta. Sequenced by immunoSEQ multiplex PCR; TCRdb stores in-frame clones only, minus some. The repertoire holds roughly 120,000 clones, with approximately 76% as singletons. The sample taken for sequencing was PBMCs. All receptors derive from a man between 45 and 60 years old in good health and CMV-seropositive.

In its sample, this clone was seen a few times. CDR3 amino acids: CASSLTVQGPYEQYF. As DNA, the CDR3 is TGTGCCAGCAGCCTAACAGTCCAGGGTCCGTACGAGCAGTACTTC. This rearrangement joins TRBV11-2 to TRBJ2-7; D might be TRBD1 (5 bases). V lost 5 bases, J lost 4 bases, and 18 bases lay in between. The CDR3 has 15 residues. In germline, CDR1 is SGHAT, CDR2 FQNNGV.

The chain employs TRBV6-5 and TRBJ2-2; no clear D. The V end lost 7 bases, the J end lost 0 bases, and 6 bases lay between the germline ends. This CDR3 is built from 13 residues. Germline-derived CDR1 and CDR2 are MNHEY and SVGAGI. The CDR3, as DNA: TGTGCCAGCACGCGGACGAACACCGGGGAGCTGTTTTTT. Translation: CASTRTNTGELFF.

The CDR3 nucleotides are TGTGCCAGCAGCTTCCGCAGGGTCTGTGGTGGGCACAATGAGCAGTTCTTC. Protein sequence: CASSFRRVCGGHNEQFF. The chain recombines TRBV11-3 with TRBJ2-1; maybe TRBD1 (5 bases). Looked up from germline, CDR1 is SGHNT and CDR2 is YENEEA. This CDR3 has 17 amino acids. The V gene lost 3 bases and the J gene lost 5 bases, with 20 bases spanning the gap.

This chain uses TRBV9 with TRBJ1-2, with 8 nucleotides matching TRBD1. Germline V gene lookup returns CDR1 SGDLS and CDR2 YYNGEE. This CDR3 region has 19 residues. The trim removed 0 bases at V and 3 bases at J, leaving 16 bases unmatched. The CDR3 sequence is CASSVDADRGRRRHYGYTF. CDR3 in DNA: TGTGCCAGCAGCGTAGACGCCGACAGGGGAAGACGCCGACACTATGGCTACACCTTC.

This clone was seen only a few times. V usage is TRBV14 and J usage is TRBJ2-7; D is perhaps TRBD2 (6 bases). The CDR3 sequence is 13 residues long. Germline loops: CDR1 SGHDN, CDR2 FVKESK. The V end lost 4 bases, the J end lost 3 bases, and 10 bases lay between the germline ends. The CDR3 DNA follows: TGTGCCAGCAGCCGGGGAGGCTACTACGAGCAGTACTTC. This encodes CASSRGGYYEQYF.

The chain has TRBV7-2 and TRBJ2-7; TRBD1 is a possible D gene (5 bases). This CDR3 is 12 amino acids long. Trimming removed 5 bases from V and 4 bases from J, with 9 bases in between. Germline lookup yields CDR1 SGHTA and CDR2 FQGNSA. In DNA, the CDR3 is TGTGCCAGCAGCACTCAGGGATACGAGCAGTACTTC. As protein: CASSTQGYEQYF. Drawing the rest from reference TRBV7-2 and TRBJ2-7, the complete variable domain is GAGVSQSPSNKVTEKGKDVELRCDPISGHTALYWYRQSLGQGLEFLIYFQGNSAPDKSGLPSDRFSAERTGGSVSTLTIQRTQQEDSAVYLCASSTQGYEQYFGPGTRLTVT.

V is TRBV5-1 and J is TRBJ2-1, with 12 bases aligning to TRBD2. Per the germline V gene, CDR1 is SGHRS and CDR2 is YFSETQ. The CDR3 sequence is 16 residues long. After removal of 4 bases from V and 4 bases from J, the junction contained 6 bases not matched to a gene. CDR3 nucleotides: TGCGCCAGCAGCCTCTTGACTAGCGGGGGTTACAATGAGCAGTTCTTC. This sequence encodes CASSLLTSGGYNEQFF. The full variable domain, its missing parts supplied by reference TRBV5-1 and TRBJ2-1, is KAGVTQTPRYLIKTRGQQVTLSCSPISGHRSVSWYQQTPGQGLQFLFEYFSETQRNKGNFPGRFSGRQFSNSRSEMNVSTLELGDSALYLCASSLLTSGGYNEQFFGPGTRLTVL.

The sample holds a few counts of this clone. J is TRBJ1-1 and V is TRBV21-1; no check of the table's D call, TRBD1, against the DNA was made. TRBV21-1 is noted as a pseudogene. This CDR3 has 15 residues. The CDR3 reads CASSKAGTGNTEAFF. The DNA for the CDR3 is TGTGCCAGCAGCAAAGCGGGGACAGGGAACACTGAAGCTTTCTTT.

The chain employs TRBV6-6 and TRBJ1-2; 9 bases are shared with TRBD1. The CDR3 runs to 13 residues. Germline CDR1 MNHNY, CDR2 SVGAGI (reference sequence). J gave up 7 bases and V 4 bases, and 4 bases lay outside the gene matches. The CDR3 is CASSLGQGLGYTF. The CDR3 DNA sequence: TGTGCCAGCAGTTTGGGACAGGGTCTTGGCTACACCTTC.

This chain joins TRBV7-9 and TRBJ2-1, with D perhaps matching TRBD1 (5 bases). V was shortened by 1 base and J by 11 bases, with 18 bases between the two germline ends. The CDR3 covers 15 residues. Germline V gene sequence: CDR1 SEHNR, CDR2 FQNEAQ (reference sequence). This CDR3 reads CASSLVRVRQGKQFF. DNA of the CDR3: TGTGCCAGCAGCTTAGTGCGAGTGCGTCAGGGAAAGCAGTTCTTC. The entire variable domain, with the rest obtained from reference TRBV7-9 and TRBJ2-1, is as follows: DTGVSQNPRHKITKRGQNVTFRCDPISEHNRLYWYRQTLGQGPEFLTYFQNEAQLEKSRLLSDRFSAERPKGSFSTLEIQRTEQGDSAMYLCASSLVRVRQGKQFFGPGTRLTVL.

This chain uses TRBV6-6 with TRBJ1-5; 8 nucleotides line up with TRBD1. Trimming took 5 bases from V and 6 from J; bases not matched to a gene: 6. This CDR3 spans 14 amino acids. CDR1 is MNHNY, CDR2 SVGAGI, per germline (reference sequence). This CDR3 reads CASSDRTGSQPQHF. The CDR3 coding sequence is TGTGCCAGCAGTGACCGGACAGGGAGTCAGCCCCAGCATTTT.

About this clone itself: Other nucleotide sequences from this sample produce the same CDR3. The chain uses TRBV5-1 and TRBJ1-5; D unresolved. Trimming stripped 4 bases from V and 4 bases from J, with 9 bases between. The CDR3 sequence is 13 residues long. CDR1 and CDR2 (germline): SGHRS, YFSETQ. CDR3 region: CASSPRGNQPQHF. The CDR3 DNA follows: TGCGCCAGCAGCCCCCGGGGTAATCAGCCCCAGCATTTT.

The V call is TRBV9, the J call TRBJ1-1; no definite D call. In germline, CDR1 is SGDLS, CDR2 YYNGEE. The V and J ends lost 0 bases and 4 bases respectively, with 13 bases between them. The CDR3 sequence is 15 residues long. The CDR3 protein is CASSVEVGRTTEAFF. The CDR3 coding sequence is TGTGCCAGCAGCGTAGAGGTCGGGAGGACCACTGAAGCTTTCTTT.

The V call is TRBV27, the J call TRBJ1-6, with TRBD1 matching over 9 bases. From germline, CDR1 is MNHEY and CDR2 SMNVEV (reference sequence). Trimming at V came to 4 bases and at J to 11 bases, leaving 12 bases not matched to a gene. The CDR3 sequence is 16 residues long. The CDR3 DNA sequence: TGTGCCAGCAGTTGGACTACAGGGGGCAGTTACCCACCCCTCCACTTT. Its protein is CASSWTTGGSYPPLHF.

This clone has a handful of counts. This chain links TRBV11-2 with TRBJ2-3; D might be TRBD2 (6 bases). V was cut by 1 base and J by 0 bases, with 14 bases left in between. CDR3 length: 17 residues. CDR1 is SGHAT and CDR2 is FQNNGV in the germline V gene. Here the CDR3 DNA reads TGTGCCAGCAGCTTAGTCTCAGCGGGTACTAGCACAGATACGCAGTATTTT. It codes for CASSLVSAGTSTDTQYF.

V usage is TRBV12-5 and J usage is TRBJ1-6, with D maybe TRBD1 (5 bases). Germline V gives CDR1 LGHNT, CDR2 FRNRAP. The CDR3 totals 16 residues. Trimming removed 0 bases at V and 9 bases at J, with 15 bases between. CDR3 protein: CASGLVLSGGGSPLHF. The CDR3 DNA is TGTGCTAGTGGTTTGGTACTCAGCGGGGGGGGTTCACCCCTCCACTTT.

The table lists this clone with a count of one. The V call is TRBV4-3, the J call TRBJ2-5; D possibly corresponds to TRBD1 (5 bases). V gave up 1 base and J gave up 1 base, with 10 bases separating them. This CDR3 has 15 amino acids. Germline values: CDR1 LGHNA, CDR2 YSLEER. CDR3 sequence: CASSQGAGPQETQYF. Here the CDR3 DNA reads TGCGCCAGCAGCCAAGGGGCAGGGCCCCAAGAGACCCAGTACTTC.

This clone was recorded a few times. The CDR3 spells CARPPRSGGWYEQYF. The CDR3 bases are TGTGCCAGGCCACCGCGTAGCGGGGGTTGGTACGAGCAGTACTTC. This sequence joins TRBV6-4 and TRBJ2-7; 9 bases are shared with TRBD2. CDR3 length equals 15 residues. Germline values: CDR1 MRHNA, CDR2 SNTAGT. Germline trimming cut 9 bases from V and 4 bases from J; bases unmatched to any gene: 13.

The genes are TRBV6-1 and TRBJ2-7; 7 bases are shared with TRBD1. V lost 5 bases, J lost 2 bases, and 6 bases stayed unmatched. The germline V gene encodes CDR1 MNHNS and CDR2 SASEGT. The CDR3 has 14 residues. The CDR3 loop reads CASSNPGQTYEQYF. DNA of the CDR3: TGTGCCAGCAGTAATCCGGGACAGACCTACGAGCAGTACTTC.

The chain is built from TRBV6-1 and TRBJ2-2; 7 nucleotides agree with TRBD1. Germline V gene sequence: CDR1 MNHNS, CDR2 SASEGT. The CDR3 loop spans 14 amino acids. Unmatched junction bases numbered 3, after V lost 3 bases and J lost 5 bases. The CDR3 DNA reads as TGTGCCAGCAGTGAGACAGGGCCGACCGGGGAGCTGTTTTTT. Its protein product is CASSETGPTGELFF.

This clone has only one observation. The rearrangement uses TRBV5-1 and TRBJ2-3; 10 positions match TRBD1. CDR3 length equals 14 residues. Trimming cost V 5 bases and J 3 bases; bases outside gene matches: 3. The V gene's germline CDR1 is SGHRS and CDR2 YFSETQ. This CDR3 reads CASRQGQGTDTQYF. CDR3 sequence (DNA): TGCGCCAGCAGACAGGGACAGGGGACAGATACGCAGTATTTT.

This rearrangement joins TRBV29-1 to TRBJ1-1; a possible D gene is TRBD1 (6 bases). Deletions cut 4 bases from V and 6 bases from J, with 15 bases between. Germline V CDR1 and CDR2: SQVTM, ANQGSEA. This CDR3 contains 13 residues. CDR3 nucleotide sequence: TGCAGCGTTGTGCCCGCCGAGGGGGCTGAAGCTTTCTTT. It encodes CSVVPAEGAEAFF.

This clone occurred a few times. The V and J genes are TRBV5-6 and TRBJ2-5; D is ambiguous. Trimming stripped 4 bases from V and 5 bases from J, with 18 bases between. This CDR3 is built from 15 residues. Looked up from germline, CDR1 is SGHDT and CDR2 is YYEEEE. The CDR3 DNA reads TGTGCCAGCAGCGTATCATCCGCCCCCTACGAGACCCAGTACTTC. This sequence encodes CASSVSSAPYETQYF.

In regard to this clone: This sample includes further DNA sequences coding for the same CDR3. The chain combines TRBV18 with TRBJ2-7, with TRBD1 matching 9 bases. With 2 bases clipped from V and 1 base from J, the junction kept 3 bases outside the gene matches. Germline CDR1 KGHSH, CDR2 LQKENI. The CDR3 length is 15 residues. The CDR3 region is CASSPDRGGSYEQYF. Written as DNA, the CDR3 is TGTGCCAGCTCACCAGACAGGGGGGGATCCTACGAGCAGTACTTC.

The sample holds one count of this clone. This rearrangement joins TRBV7-9 to TRBJ1-4; D not resolved. This CDR3 has 12 residues. Germline CDR1 SEHNR, CDR2 FQNEAQ (reference sequence). Trimming shortened V by 7 bases and J by 8 bases, and 11 bases separated the two germline ends. In DNA, the CDR3 is TGTGCCAGCACCTGGCCGGGGGAAAAACTGTTTTTT. As protein: CASTWPGEKLFF.

The rearrangement links TRBV15 to TRBJ2-1; D is perhaps TRBD2 (5 bases). Trimming cost V 5 bases and J 0 bases, with 11 bases left between them. This CDR3 contains 15 residues. CDR1 and CDR2 (germline): LNHNV, YYDKDF (reference sequence). This chain's CDR3 is CATSVSGSSYNEQFF. The DNA for the CDR3 is TGTGCCACCAGCGTCAGCGGAAGCTCCTACAATGAGCAGTTCTTC.

This clone was picked up a small number of times. The CDR3, as DNA: TGTGCCAGCAGTTACAGTTCGAACACCGGGGAGCTGTTTTTT. Translating gives CASSYSSNTGELFF. This sequence joins TRBV25-1 and TRBJ2-2; D remains unclear. V lost 5 bases to trimming and J lost 0 bases, with 7 bases between them. This CDR3 is 14 amino acids long. CDR1 MGHDK and CDR2 SYGVNS come from the germline V gene. Filled out from reference TRBV25-1 and TRBJ2-2, the complete variable domain reads EADIYQTPRYLVIGTGKKITLECSQTMGHDKMYWYQQDPGMELHLIHYSYGVNSTEKGDLSSESTVSRIRTEHFPLTLESARPSHTSQYLCASSYSSNTGELFFGEGSRLTVL.

The rearrangement uses TRBV19 and TRBJ2-4, with D possibly matching TRBD1 (5 bases). The V end lost 0 bases, the J end lost 0 bases, and 12 bases lay between the germline ends. The CDR3 length is 17 residues. Germline V gene lookup returns CDR1 LNHDA and CDR2 SQIVND (reference sequence). The CDR3, as DNA: TGTGCCAGTAGTATAGACACAAGACAGCTAGCCAAAAACATTCAGTACTTC. Encoded protein: CASSIDTRQLAKNIQYF.

The chain links TRBV5-1 to TRBJ2-7; 9 bases fit TRBD1. The V and J ends lost 2 bases and 3 bases, in that order; junction bases with no gene match: 3. There are 14 residues in the CDR3. The germline V gene has CDR1 SGHRS and CDR2 YFSETQ. In nucleotides, the CDR3 is TGCGCCAGCAGCTTAGGACAGGGGATCTACGAGCAGTACTTC. Amino acids: CASSLGQGIYEQYF.

This chain uses TRBV2 with TRBJ1-3; 7 bases align to TRBD1. V lost 9 bases, J lost 4 bases, and 3 bases stayed unmatched. Germline-derived CDR1 and CDR2 are SNHLY and FYNNEI. CDR3 length equals 12 residues. The CDR3 nucleotides are TGTGCCAGAACAGGGGCCGGAAACACCATATATTTT. Translating it yields CARTGAGNTIYF.

The rearrangement joins TRBV28 to TRBJ1-3; no clear D. The germline gives CDR1 MDHEN, CDR2 SYDVKM. Trimming pared 4 bases from V and 12 bases from J, leaving 25 bases between. The CDR3 has 16 residues. The CDR3 spells CASSSRGRQSVNGIYF. CDR3 bases: TGTGCCAGCAGTTCCCGCGGTCGCCAGTCGGTGAATGGCATATATTTT. The full variable domain, with the rest looked up from reference TRBV28 and TRBJ1-3, is DVKVTQSSRYLVKRTGEKVFLECVQDMDHENMFWYRQDPGLGLRLIYFSYDVKMKEKGDIPEGYSVSREKKERFSLILESASTNQTSMYLCASSSRGRQSVNGIYFGEGSWLTVV.

This sequence joins TRBV25-1 and TRBJ2-7; possible D gene TRBD2, 5 bases. V shed 8 bases and J shed 4 bases, with 15 bases lying between them. CDR3 length: 13 amino acids. Germline CDR1 reads MGHDK; CDR2 reads SYGVNS. The CDR3 reads CASRGWRRYEQYF. Written as DNA, the CDR3 is TGTGCCAGCCGCGGGTGGAGGAGATACGAGCAGTACTTC.